A single sample gave rise to the 24 T cell receptor beta chains below, sequenced in a study of blood T cell repertoires in COVID-19. Using immunoSEQ multiplex PCR, the repertoire was profiled, and TCRdb retains in-frame clones only, with some absent. The sample includes some 260,000 clones, over 65% seen only once; the top ten take 3% to 3.5%. The specimen was peripheral blood. The receptors here all came from an elderly woman with acute or convalescent COVID-19.

Notes on this clone: The sample contains more than one DNA sequence encoding this CDR3. The chain has TRBV5-5 and TRBJ1-3, with TRBD1 as a possible D gene (5 bases). Germline CDR1 and CDR2: SGHKS and YYEKEE (reference sequence). The V and J ends lost 0 bases and 2 bases respectively, with 9 bases between them. The CDR3 is made up of 15 amino acids. In DNA form, the CDR3 reads TGTGCCAGCAGCTTGGATCAGGGTACTGGAAACACCATATATTTT. Amino acid sequence: CASSLDQGTGNTIYF.

V gene TRBV7-2 combines with J gene TRBJ2-7, with 8 positions matching TRBD1. In germline, CDR1 is SGHTA, CDR2 FQGNSA. There are 14 residues in the CDR3. The junction had 3 bases not matched to a gene; V was cut back by 5 bases and J by 0 bases. CDR3 coding DNA: TGTGCCAGCAGCATTGGACAGGGCTCCTACGAGCAGTACTTC. As protein: CASSIGQGSYEQYF.

This sequence joins TRBV7-2 and TRBJ2-5; TRBD1 might be the D (6 bases). Trimming stripped 5 bases from V and 1 base from J, with 11 bases between. The CDR3 is 14 amino acids. CDR1 is SGHTA, CDR2 FQGNSA, per germline. The CDR3 protein is CASSLGQRQETQYF. The CDR3 DNA is TGTGCCAGCAGCCTCGGACAGCGCCAAGAGACCCAGTACTTC.

V is TRBV18 and J is TRBJ1-1; D not certain. The CDR3 has 13 residues. The V gene lost 3 bases and the J gene lost 3 bases, with 8 bases spanning the gap. Germline-derived CDR1 and CDR2 are KGHSH and LQKENI. The CDR3 DNA sequence: TGTGCCAGCTCACCCCAGGTTTACACTGAAGCTTTCTTT. This translates into CASSPQVYTEAFF.

This chain joins TRBV19 and TRBJ2-1, with 9 bases fitting TRBD1. The junction had 6 bases not matched to a gene; V was cut back by 3 bases and J by 15 bases. The CDR3 consists of 12 residues. Germline V lookup: CDR1 LNHDA, CDR2 SQIVND (reference sequence). The DNA for the CDR3 is TGTGCCAGTAGTATCGACAGGGGGTCCCCGTTCTTC. It translates to CASSIDRGSPFF.

CDR3 sequence reads: CASSLVGQHTGELFF. The DNA of the CDR3 is TGTGCCAGCAGCTTGGTGGGACAGCACACCGGGGAGCTGTTTTTT. This chain uses TRBV5-4 with TRBJ2-2, with TRBD1 matching over 7 bases. With V trimmed by 0 bases and J by 3 bases, 2 bases remained unmatched. The CDR3 covers 15 residues. Germline lookup yields CDR1 SGHNT and CDR2 YYREEE (reference sequence).

V is TRBV6-5 and J is TRBJ2-7; TRBD2 agrees at 9 bases. The trim removed 7 bases at V and 7 bases at J, leaving 11 bases unmatched. Germline loops: CDR1 MNHEY, CDR2 SVGAGI. The CDR3 extends over 14 amino acids. The CDR3 region is CASTGTSLILEQYF. The CDR3 DNA reads as TGTGCCAGCACCGGGACTAGCCTCATTCTGGAGCAGTACTTC.

The chain joins TRBV7-2 to TRBJ1-2; weak D call: TRBD1 (5 bases). V lost 7 bases and J 6 bases, leaving 18 bases between the germline ends. Germline CDR1 and CDR2: SGHTA and FQGNSA. The CDR3 has 14 residues. CDR3 sequence (DNA): TGTGCCAGCATACAATACGGCAGGGCCGATGGCTACACCTTC. Translated, it gives CASIQYGRADGYTF.

The gene calls are TRBV5-8 and TRBJ1-2; D is uncertain. CDR1 and CDR2 from the germline V gene are SGHTS and YDEGEE. This CDR3 is built from 15 residues. V lost 0 bases and J lost 1, with 10 bases in between. The CDR3 is CASSLERTLNYGYTF. In DNA form, the CDR3 reads TGTGCCAGCAGCTTGGAGAGGACTCTTAACTATGGCTACACCTTC.

V and J are TRBV18 and TRBJ1-1; D gene unclear. This CDR3 has 14 amino acids. Germline CDR1 is KGHSH and CDR2 is LQKENI. V shed 3 bases and J shed 4 bases, with 12 bases lying between them. The CDR3 region is CASSPPLFGTEAFF. The CDR3 nucleotides read TGTGCCAGCTCACCCCCACTTTTTGGCACTGAAGCTTTCTTT.

This clone has only a few counts. This rearrangement joins TRBV3-1 (or the pseudogene TRBV3-2) to TRBJ1-1; maybe TRBD1 (5 bases). The CDR3 contains 14 residues. Germline CDR1 is LGHDT and CDR2 is YNNKEL (reference sequence). Trimming pared 1 base from V and 6 bases from J, leaving 12 bases between. The CDR3 coding sequence is TGTGCCAGCAGCCAAGTTTGGAGGGGTGCTGAAGCTTTCTTT. Protein product: CASSQVWRGAEAFF.

The genes are TRBV19 and TRBJ1-5; D gene uncertain. Deletions cut 4 bases from V and 1 base from J, with 14 bases between. CDR1 LNHDA and CDR2 SQIVND come from the germline V gene (reference sequence). CDR3 length equals 16 residues. CDR3 sequence (DNA): TGTGCCAGTAGTACCCTCGCGCCGTCAAGCAATCAGCCCCAGCATTTT. Amino acid sequence: CASSTLAPSSNQPQHF.

This rearrangement joins TRBV5-1 to TRBJ1-1; possible D gene TRBD1, 5 bases. Per germline, CDR1 SGHRS and CDR2 YFSETQ. The CDR3 is made up of 14 amino acids. The germline V and J ends were trimmed by 1 base and 1 base, with 8 bases remaining between them. Here the CDR3 reads CASSLTDRNTEAFF. In DNA, the CDR3 is TGCGCCAGCAGCTTGACTGACAGGAACACTGAAGCTTTCTTT.

The chain is built from TRBV11-2 and TRBJ2-7; 7 bases match TRBD1. Germline-derived CDR1 and CDR2 are SGHAT and FQNNGV. There are 13 residues in the CDR3. V shed 5 bases and J 3 bases; nucleotides not matched to a gene: 4. The chain's CDR3 is CASSPDRVYEQYF. The CDR3 nucleotides are TGTGCCAGCAGCCCAGACAGGGTCTACGAGCAGTACTTC.

The table lists this clone with a few counts. Different DNA sequences within this sample yield the same CDR3. V is TRBV7-9 and J is TRBJ1-5; a possible D gene is TRBD1 (6 bases). The CDR3 is 15 amino acids. V dropped 1 base and J dropped 3 bases, with 10 bases sitting between them. Germline V CDR1 and CDR2: SEHNR, FQNEAQ (reference sequence). Written as DNA, the CDR3 is TGTGCCAGCAGCTTAGGGGACACACCCAATCAGCCCCAGCATTTT. Its protein is CASSLGDTPNQPQHF.

The chain employs TRBV7-3 and TRBJ2-7, with D perhaps matching TRBD1 (6 bases). V lost 5 bases to trimming and J lost 7 bases, with 15 bases between them. There are 13 residues in the CDR3. Germline loops: CDR1 SGHTA, CDR2 FQGTGA. This chain's CDR3 is CASSQSTGREQYF. The CDR3 DNA sequence: TGTGCCAGCAGCCAATCTACAGGGAGAGAGCAGTACTTC.

The V call is TRBV11-2, the J call TRBJ2-5, with TRBD2 identical over 8 bases. The CDR3 runs 15 residues. The germline gives CDR1 SGHAT, CDR2 FQNNGV. J was trimmed by 2 bases and V by 7 bases; bases with no gene match: 9. CDR3 loop: CASKFSGGSQETQYF. In DNA, the CDR3 is TGTGCCAGCAAGTTTTCGGGGGGGTCTCAAGAGACCCAGTACTTC.

This sequence joins TRBV5-4 and TRBJ1-1, with TRBD1 matching 12 bases. This CDR3 contains 16 residues. Looked up from germline, CDR1 is SGHNT and CDR2 is YYREEE (reference sequence). With V trimmed by 4 bases and J by 1 base, 5 bases remained unmatched. In nucleotides, the CDR3 is TGTGCCAGCAGCCCGGGACAGGGGGCCCGGAACACTGAAGCTTTCTTT. It is translated as CASSPGQGARNTEAFF.

The chain joins TRBV4-1 to TRBJ1-6; 8 bases map to TRBD1. The junction had 4 bases not matched to a gene; V was cut back by 3 bases and J by 0 bases. The germline gives CDR1 MGHRA, CDR2 YSYEKL. This CDR3 spans 17 amino acids. The CDR3 DNA reads TGCGCCAGCAGCCAGAGGGGGACAGGCTCCTATAATTCACCCCTCCACTTT. This gives the protein CASSQRGTGSYNSPLHF.

This clone was picked up a small number of times. The chain recombines TRBV9 with TRBJ2-2, with 12 bases lining up with TRBD2. Germline V gives CDR1 SGDLS, CDR2 YYNGEE. This CDR3 spans 19 amino acids. V dropped 0 bases and J dropped 6; count of bases not matched to a gene: 12. CDR3 loop: CASSVAASGRAGRAGELFF. The CDR3 coding sequence is TGTGCCAGCAGCGTAGCAGCTAGCGGGAGGGCCGGTCGGGCCGGGGAGCTGTTTTTT.

The gene calls are TRBV7-9 and TRBJ1-4; TRBD1 might be the D (5 bases). Germline V gene sequence: CDR1 SEHNR, CDR2 FQNEAQ (reference sequence). The CDR3 has 16 amino acids. V lost 7 bases and J lost 2, with 17 bases in between. The chain's CDR3 is CASNGFWRGTNEKLFF. As DNA, the CDR3 is TGTGCCAGCAATGGTTTTTGGAGGGGCACTAATGAAAAACTGTTTTTT.

This clone was seen more than once but under ten times. The chain is built from TRBV19 and TRBJ2-1, with D possibly matching TRBD2 (6 bases). The germline gives CDR1 LNHDA, CDR2 SQIVND (reference sequence). The CDR3 spans 15 residues. The V gene lost 6 bases and the J gene lost 4 bases, with 16 bases spanning the gap. In DNA form, the CDR3 reads TGTGCCAGTAGCACGGAGGGTGGACGATACAATGAGCAGTTCTTC. This encodes CASSTEGGRYNEQFF. The variable domain in full, completed from reference TRBV19 and TRBJ2-1, reads DGGITQSPKYLFRKEGQNVTLSCEQNLNHDAMYWYRQDPGQGLRLIYYSQIVNDFQKGDIAEGYSVSREKKESFPLTVTSAQKNPTAFYLCASSTEGGRYNEQFFGPGTRLTVL.

CDR3 region: CASTRADTGNTEAFF. The CDR3 region has the DNA TGCGCCAGCACCCGCGCGGACACAGGGAATACTGAAGCTTTCTTT. This chain joins TRBV5-1 and TRBJ1-1; possible D gene TRBD1, 6 bases. The CDR3 has 15 amino acids. Trimming took off 6 bases at V and 5 bases at J, with 20 bases between the two ends. CDR1 SGHRS and CDR2 YFSETQ come from the germline V gene.

The chain links TRBV12-5 to TRBJ2-5; D not certain. CDR3 length: 13 residues. V was clipped by 1 base and J by 1 base, with 4 bases between them. Germline loops: CDR1 LGHNT, CDR2 FRNRAP. CDR3 in DNA: TGTGCTAGTGGTTTGGGAGCCCAAGAGACCCAGTACTTC. Translated: CASGLGAQETQYF.